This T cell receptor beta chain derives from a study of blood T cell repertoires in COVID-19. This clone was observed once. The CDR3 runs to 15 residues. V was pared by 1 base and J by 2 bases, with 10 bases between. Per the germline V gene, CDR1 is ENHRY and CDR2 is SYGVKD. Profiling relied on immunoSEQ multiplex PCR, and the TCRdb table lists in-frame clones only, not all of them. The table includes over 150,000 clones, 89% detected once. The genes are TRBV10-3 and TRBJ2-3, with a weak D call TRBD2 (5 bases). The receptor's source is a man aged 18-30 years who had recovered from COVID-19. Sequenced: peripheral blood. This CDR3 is CAISELASSTDTQYF. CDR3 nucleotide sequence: TGTGCCATCAGTGAGTTGGCTAGCTCCACAGATACGCAGTATTTT.